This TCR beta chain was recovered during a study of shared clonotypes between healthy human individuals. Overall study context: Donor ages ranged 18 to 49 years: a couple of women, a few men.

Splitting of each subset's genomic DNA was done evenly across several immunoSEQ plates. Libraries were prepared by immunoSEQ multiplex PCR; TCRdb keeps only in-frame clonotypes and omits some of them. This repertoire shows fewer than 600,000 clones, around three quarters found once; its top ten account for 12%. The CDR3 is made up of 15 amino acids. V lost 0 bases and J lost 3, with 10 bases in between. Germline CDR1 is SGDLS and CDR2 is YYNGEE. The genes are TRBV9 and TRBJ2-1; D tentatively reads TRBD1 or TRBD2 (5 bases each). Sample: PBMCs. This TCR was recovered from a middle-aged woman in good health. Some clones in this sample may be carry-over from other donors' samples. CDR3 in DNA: TGTGCCAGCAGCGTAGACGGGGACCTCTACAATGAGCAGTTCTTC. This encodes CASSVDGDLYNEQFF.